This T cell receptor (beta chain) was obtained from a study of blood T cell repertoires in COVID-19 (dated by TCRdb to about 2020). The study in broad terms: Collaborator samples came from the United States, Italy and Spain and covered acute and convalescent phases of COVID-19. The prospective study material was composed of cDNA or gDNA derived from T cells, B-cell-depleted T cells, or PBMCs. The dataset comprised deeply sampled blood TCRbeta repertoires from subjects exposed to, actively infected with, or recovered from COVID-19. The repertoires were released in a freely available public database meant as a resource for research on the immune response to SARS-CoV-2. The samples were drawn from the first 160 participants of the ongoing ImmuneRACE study and from 1,254 subjects provided by 6 global collaborators. The sample metadata nearly always contained a de-identified subject ID, COVID-19 status, age in years and sex. Where HLA class I and class II types were available, the types were taken from metadata supplied by the sample provider, not from assay-based typing.

CDR1 and CDR2 (SGHRS, YFSETQ) derive from the germline V gene. Ends trimmed: V by 4 bases, J by 5 bases; bases unmatched to a gene: 12. Its CDR3 holds 18 amino acids, cysteine through phenylalanine. Of all the DNA, just the CDR3 is kept, 54 bases in frame from base 1. The investigation overall reported the following: The amount of clinical and demographic metadata varied by source and participant and was provided uncurated.

Concerning this clone: The target of this receptor is not known. Base qualities are not provided; no much larger clone lies one nucleotide away.

TCRbeta CDR3 regions were amplified from genomic DNA by means of the immunoSEQ Assay, a bias-controlled multiplex PCR. Under the source paper's analysis protocol: Within the assay, amplification of reference gene primers was used to estimate how many nucleated cells each sample contained. To quantify the absolute abundance of each unique TCRbeta CDR3 rearrangement, sequence reads were collapsed and filtered. For each sample, productive Simpson clonality was calculated as the square root of Simpson's diversity index across productive rearrangements. Sourced from immuneACCESS, this table was stored by TCRdb with only in-frame sequences that have V and J called. A share of the clones is absent; for the studies checked, an unresolved V gene accounts for under half, and the remainder has no known explanation. The DNA was the basis for D and trimming; V, J and clone size are from that table. The sample table lists 200,000 or so clones, approximately 80% of them with a count of one. 6.5% to 8.5% of the sample goes to the ten largest clones.

Participants in the prospective study were enrolled through a virtual design, were aged about 18 to 89 years, and lived in some 24 United States geographic areas. In the prospective study, participants were assigned to cohorts based on the clinical history participants reported in a screening survey and a study questionnaire. Mobile phlebotomists in the prospective study collected whole blood, serum and a nasopharyngeal or oropharyngeal swab from every participant. Participants in the prospective study had the option to provide additional blood draws and questionnaires over a 2-month period. Before DNA extraction, blood samples from the prospective study were shipped at room temperature or frozen.

The TCR originated in a woman between 35 and 50 years old with acute COVID-19. Recombination joined TRBV5-1 with TRBJ2-3; 14 bases in between match TRBD2. Sequenced sample: PBMCs or T cells enriched from blood (not recorded which). The DNA reads as follows: TGCGCCAGCAGCACGCCCCCGGGACTAGCGGGAGAACAAGATACGCAGTATTTT. This yields the protein CASSTPPGLAGEQDTQYF.